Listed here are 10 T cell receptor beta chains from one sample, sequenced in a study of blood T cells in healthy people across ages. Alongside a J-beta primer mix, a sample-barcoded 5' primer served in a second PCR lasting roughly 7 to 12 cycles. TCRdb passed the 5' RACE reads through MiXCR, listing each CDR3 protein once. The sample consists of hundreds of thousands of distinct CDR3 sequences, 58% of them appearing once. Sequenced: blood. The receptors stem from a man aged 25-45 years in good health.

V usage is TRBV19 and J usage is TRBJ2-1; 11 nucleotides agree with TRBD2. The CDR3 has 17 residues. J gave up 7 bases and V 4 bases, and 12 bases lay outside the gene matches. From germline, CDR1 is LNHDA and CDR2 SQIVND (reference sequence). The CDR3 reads CASSTLGGLAVGNEQFF. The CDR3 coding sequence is TGTGCCAGTAGTACCCTCGGGGGACTAGCGGTCGGGAATGAGCAGTTCTTC.

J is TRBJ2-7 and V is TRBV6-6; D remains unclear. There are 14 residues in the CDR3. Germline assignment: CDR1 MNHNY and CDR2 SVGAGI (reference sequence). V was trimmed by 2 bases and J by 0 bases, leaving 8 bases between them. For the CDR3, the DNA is TGTGCCAGCAGTTACGGCCTAGTCTCCTACGAGCAGTACTTC. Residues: CASSYGLVSYEQYF.

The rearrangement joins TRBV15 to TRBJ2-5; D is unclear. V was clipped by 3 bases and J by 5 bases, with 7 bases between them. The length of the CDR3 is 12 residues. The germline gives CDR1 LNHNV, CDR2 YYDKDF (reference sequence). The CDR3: CATSSGGETQYF. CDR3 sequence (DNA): TGTGCCACCAGCAGCGGTGGGGAGACCCAGTACTTC.

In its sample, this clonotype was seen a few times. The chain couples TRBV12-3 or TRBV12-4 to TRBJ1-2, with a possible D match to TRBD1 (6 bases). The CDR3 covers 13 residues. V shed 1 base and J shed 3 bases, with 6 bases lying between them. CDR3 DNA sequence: TGTGCCAGCAGTTTAGAGGGGGACTATGGCTACACCTTC. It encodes CASSLEGDYGYTF.

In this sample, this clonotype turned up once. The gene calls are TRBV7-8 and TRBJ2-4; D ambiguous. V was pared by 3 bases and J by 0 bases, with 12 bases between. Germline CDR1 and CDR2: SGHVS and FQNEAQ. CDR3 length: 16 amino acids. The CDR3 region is CASSFGRGIAKNIQYF. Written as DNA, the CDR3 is TGTGCCAGCAGCTTTGGGCGCGGAATAGCCAAAAACATTCAGTACTTC. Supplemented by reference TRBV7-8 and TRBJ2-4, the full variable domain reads GAGVSQSPRYKVAKRGQDVALRCDPISGHVSLFWYQQALGQGPEFLTYFQNEAQLDKSGLPSDRFFAERPEGSVSTLKIQRTQQEDSAVYLCASSFGRGIAKNIQYFGAGTRLSVL.

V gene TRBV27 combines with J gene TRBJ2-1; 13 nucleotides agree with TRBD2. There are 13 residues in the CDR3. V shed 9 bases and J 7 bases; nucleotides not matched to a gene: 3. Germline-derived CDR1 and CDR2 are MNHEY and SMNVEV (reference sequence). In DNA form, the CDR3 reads TGTGCCAGTGGGACTAGCGGGATGAATGAGCAGTTCTTC. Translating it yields CASGTSGMNEQFF.

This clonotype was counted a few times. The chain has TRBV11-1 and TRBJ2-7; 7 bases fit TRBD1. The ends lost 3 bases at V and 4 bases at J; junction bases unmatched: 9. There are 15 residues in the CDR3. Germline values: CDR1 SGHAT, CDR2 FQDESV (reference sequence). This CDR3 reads CASSFALQDRYEQYF. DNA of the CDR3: TGTGCCAGCAGCTTTGCCTTACAGGACAGGTACGAGCAGTACTTC.

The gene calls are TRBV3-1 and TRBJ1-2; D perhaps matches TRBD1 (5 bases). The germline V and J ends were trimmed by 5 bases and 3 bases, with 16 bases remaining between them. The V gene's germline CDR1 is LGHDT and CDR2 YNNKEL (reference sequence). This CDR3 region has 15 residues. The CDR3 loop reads CASSSTGPGDYGYTF. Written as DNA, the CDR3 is TGTGCCAGCAGCTCAACGGGGCCCGGGGACTATGGCTACACCTTC.

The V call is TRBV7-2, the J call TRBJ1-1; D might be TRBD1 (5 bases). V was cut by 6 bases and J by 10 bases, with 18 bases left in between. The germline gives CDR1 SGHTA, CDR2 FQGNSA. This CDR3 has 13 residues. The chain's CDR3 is CASSERSAGRAFF. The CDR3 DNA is TGTGCCAGCAGTGAAAGGTCGGCAGGGAGAGCTTTCTTT.

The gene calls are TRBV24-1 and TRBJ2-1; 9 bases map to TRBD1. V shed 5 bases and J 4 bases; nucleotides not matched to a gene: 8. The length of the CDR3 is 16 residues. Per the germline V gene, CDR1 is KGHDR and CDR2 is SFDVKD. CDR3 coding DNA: TGTGCCACCAGTGGATCCACAGGGGGCTCTTACAATGAGCAGTTCTTC. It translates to CATSGSTGGSYNEQFF.